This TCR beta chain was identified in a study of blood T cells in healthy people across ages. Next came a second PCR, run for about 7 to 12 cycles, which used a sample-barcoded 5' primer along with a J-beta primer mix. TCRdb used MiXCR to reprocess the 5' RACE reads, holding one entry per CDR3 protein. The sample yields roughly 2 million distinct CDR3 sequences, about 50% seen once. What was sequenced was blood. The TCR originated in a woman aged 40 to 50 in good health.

As DNA, the CDR3 is TGTGCCAGCAGTTTGGGGGATCAAGGAACCCAGTACTTC. This translates into CASSLGDQGTQYF. The chain recombines TRBV6-5 with TRBJ2-5, with D perhaps TRBD1 or TRBD2 (5 bases each). The V gene's germline CDR1 is MNHEY and CDR2 SVGAGI. V gave up 4 bases and J gave up 8 bases, with 14 bases separating them. The CDR3 totals 13 residues.